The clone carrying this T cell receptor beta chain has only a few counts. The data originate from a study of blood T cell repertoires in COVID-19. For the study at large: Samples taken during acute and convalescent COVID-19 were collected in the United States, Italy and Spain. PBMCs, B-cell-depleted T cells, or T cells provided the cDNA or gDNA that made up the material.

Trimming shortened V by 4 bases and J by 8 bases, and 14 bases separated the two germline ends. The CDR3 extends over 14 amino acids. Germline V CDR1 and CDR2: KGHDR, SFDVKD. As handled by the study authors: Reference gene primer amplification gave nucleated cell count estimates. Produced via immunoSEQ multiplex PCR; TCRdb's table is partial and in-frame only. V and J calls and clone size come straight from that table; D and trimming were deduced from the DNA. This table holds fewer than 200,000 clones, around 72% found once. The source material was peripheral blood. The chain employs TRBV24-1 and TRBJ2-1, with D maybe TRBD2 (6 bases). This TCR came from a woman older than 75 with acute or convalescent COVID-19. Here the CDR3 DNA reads TGTGCCACCAGTGACGGGAGCATTCTGGATGAGCAGTTCTTC. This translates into CATSDGSILDEQFF.